One sample yielded the 24 T cell receptor beta chains listed below, sequenced in a study of long-term antiretroviral therapy in people with HIV. Running of the v3.0 immunoSEQ assay took place at survey level. Using immunoSEQ multiplex PCR, the repertoire was profiled, and TCRdb retains in-frame clones only, with some absent. The sample lists 20,000 to 25,000 clones; approximately 88% were seen once. Specimen: unsorted PBMCs, collected 1.2 years after starting antiretroviral therapy. The receptor set was obtained from a woman in her forties with HIV.

This rearrangement joins TRBV5-6 to TRBJ2-7; D is possibly TRBD1 (6 bases). Trimming pared 2 bases from V and 5 bases from J, leaving 11 bases between. Germline values: CDR1 SGHDT, CDR2 YYEEEE. The CDR3 runs to 13 residues. This CDR3 is CASSFSGAHEQYF. Written as DNA, the CDR3 is TGTGCCAGCAGCTTTTCAGGGGCCCACGAGCAGTACTTC.

The CDR3: CASSYGGMNTEAFF. CDR3 nucleotides: TGTGCCAGCAGTTACGGGGGGATGAACACTGAAGCTTTCTTT. This chain links TRBV6-5 with TRBJ1-1; D might be TRBD1 (5 bases). The CDR3 runs 14 residues. Trimming removed 2 bases at V and 0 bases at J, with 7 bases between. Germline CDR1 and CDR2: MNHEY and SVGAGI.

The V and J genes are TRBV28 and TRBJ1-1; D is perhaps TRBD1 (6 bases). Germline values: CDR1 MDHEN, CDR2 SYDVKM. The CDR3 spans 17 residues. Trimming pared 10 bases from V and 0 bases from J, leaving 24 bases between. CDR3 sequence: CAIHSQLRTAMNTEAFF. CDR3 nucleotide sequence: TGTGCCATCCACAGCCAACTTCGGACAGCCATGAACACTGAAGCTTTCTTT.

This chain joins TRBV7-7 and TRBJ2-5; 7 positions match TRBD1. J lost 3 bases, V lost 5 bases, and 6 bases had no gene match. This CDR3 is 14 amino acids long. Germline V gene sequence: CDR1 SSHAT, CDR2 FNYEAQ (reference sequence). The CDR3 reads CASSNGQVEETQYF. The CDR3 DNA is TGTGCCAGCAGCAACGGACAGGTCGAAGAGACCCAGTACTTC.

V usage is TRBV28 and J usage is TRBJ2-7; D is unresolved. Trimming cost V 3 bases and J 9 bases, with 6 bases left between them. In germline, CDR1 is MDHEN, CDR2 SYDVKM. The CDR3 covers 10 residues. The CDR3 DNA follows: TGTGCCAGCAGTTTTTTCGTGCAGTACTTC. Residues: CASSFFVQYF.

The J gene is TRBJ2-7, the V gene TRBV6-5; the D gene is possibly TRBD2 (6 bases). V lost 7 bases to trimming and J lost 4 bases, with 17 bases between them. CDR1 is MNHEY, CDR2 SVGAGI, per germline. The CDR3 is made up of 14 amino acids. The CDR3 region is CASTQVPGLYEQYF. CDR3 bases: TGTGCCAGCACCCAAGTCCCGGGACTTTACGAGCAGTACTTC.

CDR3: CASSLLTSYNEQFF. CDR3 coding DNA: TGCGCCAGCAGCTTACTAACGTCCTACAATGAGCAGTTCTTC. V gene TRBV5-1 combines with J gene TRBJ2-1; D remains ambiguous. V was shortened by 2 bases and J by 1 base, with 7 bases between the two germline ends. The CDR3 is made up of 14 amino acids. Germline V CDR1 and CDR2: SGHRS, YFSETQ.

This sequence joins TRBV7-2 and TRBJ1-1, with 8 bases that match TRBD1. The CDR3 covers 16 residues. Germline V lookup: CDR1 SGHTA, CDR2 FQGNSA. J was trimmed by 1 base and V by 3 bases; bases with no gene match: 7. Written as DNA, the CDR3 is TGTGCCAGCAGCTTTCGCAGGGGGCTTGGGAACACTGAAGCTTTCTTT. It is translated as CASSFRRGLGNTEAFF.

This clone is categorized as medium-sized. The rearrangement links TRBV12-5 to TRBJ2-7; TRBD2 agrees at 7 bases. Germline CDR1 and CDR2: LGHNT and FRNRAP. Trimming cost V 1 base and J 5 bases; bases outside gene matches: 8. The CDR3 totals 15 residues. CDR3 coding DNA: TGTGCTAGTGGTTTGGAAGGCGGGACTAATAACGAGCAGTACTTC. Protein sequence: CASGLEGGTNNEQYF.

The chain recombines TRBV15 with TRBJ2-3; TRBD1 matches 7 bases. J gave up 2 bases and V 4 bases, and 9 bases lay outside the gene matches. CDR3 length: 16 residues. Germline V CDR1 and CDR2: LNHNV, YYDKDF (reference sequence). The CDR3 protein is CATSKSYRGHTDTQYF. The CDR3 DNA reads as TGTGCCACCAGCAAATCGTACAGGGGACACACAGATACGCAGTATTTT.

This clone has a handful of counts. The gene calls are TRBV7-6 and TRBJ2-7; D is uncertain. Germline loops: CDR1 SGHVS, CDR2 FNYEAQ. The CDR3 loop spans 13 amino acids. Trimming cost V 4 bases and J 5 bases, with 12 bases left between them. The DNA for the CDR3 is TGTGCCAGCAGCTCCCTCACCCGCGACGAGCAGTACTTC. This encodes CASSSLTRDEQYF.

This rearrangement joins TRBV4-2 to TRBJ2-3; D uncertain. With 2 bases removed from V and 0 bases from J, the gap between germline ends came to 15 bases. The length of the CDR3 is 17 residues. Germline CDR1 reads LGHNA; CDR2 reads YNFKEQ. The chain's CDR3 is CASSQTSPPESTDTQYF. The CDR3 region has the DNA TGTGCCAGCAGCCAAACAAGCCCGCCCGAAAGCACAGATACGCAGTATTTT.

The chain uses TRBV7-2 and TRBJ2-7, with a possible D match to TRBD1 (5 bases). The CDR3 is 15 amino acids. V was cut by 5 bases and J by 1 base, with 15 bases left in between. The germline V gene encodes CDR1 SGHTA and CDR2 FQGNSA. CDR3 nucleotide sequence: TGTGCCAGCAGCAAGGATCCAGGGTTTTCCTACGAGCAGTACTTC. This encodes CASSKDPGFSYEQYF.

As concerns this clone: A read error may account for a junction end that differs from germline. The genes are TRBV18 and TRBJ1-1, with 9 bases identical to TRBD1. The V gene's germline CDR1 is KGHSH and CDR2 LQKENI. The CDR3 has 15 amino acids. The CDR3 sequence is CASSAPTGGNTEAFF. The DNA for the CDR3 is TGTGCCAGCTCAGCACCAACAGGGGGCAACACTGAAGCTTTCTTT.

The CDR3, as DNA: TGTGCCACCAGCAGAGATCTAGGGATCCCTAACTATGGCTACACCTTC. Translating gives CATSRDLGIPNYGYTF. The chain carries TRBV15 and TRBJ1-2; D gene ambiguous. The V gene's germline CDR1 is LNHNV and CDR2 YYDKDF (reference sequence). V lost 0 bases and J lost 0, with 11 bases in between. The CDR3 is 16 residues long.

This chain links TRBV10-3 with TRBJ1-1; D uncertain. The CDR3 is 16 amino acids. The ends were cut back, 4 bases at V and 0 bases at J, with 15 bases in the middle. Germline V gives CDR1 ENHRY, CDR2 SYGVKD. CDR3 sequence reads: CAISASSPGLNTEAFF. CDR3 sequence (DNA): TGTGCCATCAGTGCAAGTTCTCCAGGCCTGAACACTGAAGCTTTCTTT.

The rearrangement uses TRBV28 and TRBJ1-1, with D perhaps matching TRBD1 (6 bases). Germline values: CDR1 MDHEN, CDR2 SYDVKM. The length of the CDR3 is 14 residues. Trimming left V 2 bases short and J 7 bases short, with 14 bases between. CDR3 DNA: TGTGCCAGCAGTTTAGACGGAAGGACAGTTGAAGCTTTCTTT. Its translation: CASSLDGRTVEAFF.

The CDR3 region is CASSFGIYIGYEQYF. CDR3 sequence (DNA): TGTGCCAGCAGCTTTGGAATCTATATAGGTTACGAGCAGTACTTC. The chain couples TRBV11-2 to TRBJ2-7, with D unclear. The CDR3 length is 15 residues. Trimming pared 3 bases from V and 4 bases from J, leaving 16 bases between. Germline V gene data show CDR1 as SGHAT and CDR2 as FQNNGV.

The chain joins TRBV28 to TRBJ1-4; D call uncertain. This CDR3 is 14 amino acids long. Germline V gives CDR1 MDHEN, CDR2 SYDVKM. Trimming stripped 4 bases from V and 5 bases from J, with 11 bases between. Here the CDR3 DNA reads TGTGCCAGCAGTTCGAGAGGTTACAATGAAAAACTGTTTTTT. This codes for CASSSRGYNEKLFF.

The genes are TRBV19 and TRBJ1-3, with unresolved D. Germline V gives CDR1 LNHDA, CDR2 SQIVND (reference sequence). The CDR3 has 15 amino acids. V was shortened by 3 bases and J by 0 bases, with 9 bases between the two germline ends. CDR3 amino acids: CASSMDGNSGNTIYF. The CDR3 coding sequence is TGTGCCAGTAGTATGGACGGAAACTCTGGAAACACCATATATTTT.

This sequence joins TRBV12-5 and TRBJ2-3; 11 nucleotides align to TRBD2. V was clipped by 4 bases and J by 3 bases; unmatched bases: 9. Germline assignment: CDR1 LGHNT and CDR2 FRNRAP. The CDR3 sequence is 17 residues long. The CDR3 DNA sequence: TGTGCTAGTGGTTCCCCCGTAGCGGGAGGGCGGACAGATACGCAGTATTTT. Protein: CASGSPVAGGRTDTQYF.

J is TRBJ1-5 and V is TRBV19; 7 positions agree with TRBD1. V shed 8 bases, J shed 3 bases, and the junction held 10 bases outside the gene matches. Germline V gene sequence: CDR1 LNHDA, CDR2 SQIVND (reference sequence). The CDR3 extends over 15 amino acids. CDR3 protein: CASRDRPLTNQPQHF. The CDR3 DNA reads as TGTGCCAGTCGGGACAGACCTCTTACCAATCAGCCCCAGCATTTT.

This rearrangement joins TRBV10-3 to TRBJ2-7; D may be TRBD1 (6 bases). V lost 3 bases and J 1 base, leaving 10 bases between the germline ends. The CDR3 loop spans 14 amino acids. CDR1 and CDR2 from the germline V gene are ENHRY and SYGVKD. CDR3 protein: CAISDGTKSYEQYF. The DNA of the CDR3 is TGTGCCATCAGTGATGGGACAAAGTCCTACGAGCAGTACTTC.

The rearrangement links TRBV18 to TRBJ1-3, with no clear D. Germline loops: CDR1 KGHSH, CDR2 LQKENI. With 2 bases removed from V and 0 bases from J, the gap between germline ends came to 11 bases. The CDR3 is made up of 16 amino acids. The CDR3 DNA sequence: TGTGCCAGCTCACCAGTTGACGCCAGCTCTGGAAACACCATATATTTT. It encodes CASSPVDASSGNTIYF.